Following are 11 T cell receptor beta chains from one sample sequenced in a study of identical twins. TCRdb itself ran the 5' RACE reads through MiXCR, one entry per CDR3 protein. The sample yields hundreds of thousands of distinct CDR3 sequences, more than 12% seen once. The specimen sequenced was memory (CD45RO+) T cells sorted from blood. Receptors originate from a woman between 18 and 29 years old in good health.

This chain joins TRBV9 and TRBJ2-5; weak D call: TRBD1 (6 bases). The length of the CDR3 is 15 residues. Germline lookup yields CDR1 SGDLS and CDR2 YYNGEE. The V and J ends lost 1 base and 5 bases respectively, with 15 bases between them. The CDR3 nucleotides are TGTGCCAGCAGCGTATCTCCGGACAGAGCGGAGACCCAGTACTTC. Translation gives CASSVSPDRAETQYF.

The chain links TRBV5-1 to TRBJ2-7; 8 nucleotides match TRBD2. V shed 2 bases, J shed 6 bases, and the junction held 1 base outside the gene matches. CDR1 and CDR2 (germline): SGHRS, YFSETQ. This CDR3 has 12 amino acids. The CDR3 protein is CASSFTSGEQYF. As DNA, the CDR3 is TGCGCCAGCAGCTTCACTAGCGGCGAGCAGTACTTC.

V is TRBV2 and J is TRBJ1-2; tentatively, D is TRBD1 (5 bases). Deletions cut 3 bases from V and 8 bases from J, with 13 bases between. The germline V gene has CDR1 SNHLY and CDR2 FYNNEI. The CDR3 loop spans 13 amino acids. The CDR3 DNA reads TGTGCCAGCAGTGACCAAGGGACTAACGGCTACACCTTC. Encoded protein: CASSDQGTNGYTF. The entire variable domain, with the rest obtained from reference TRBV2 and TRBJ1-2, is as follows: EPEVTQTPSHQVTQMGQEVILRCVPISNHLYFYWYRQILGQKVEFLVSFYNNEISEKSEIFDDQFSVERPDGSNFTLKIRSTKLEDSAMYFCASSDQGTNGYTFGSGTRLTVV.

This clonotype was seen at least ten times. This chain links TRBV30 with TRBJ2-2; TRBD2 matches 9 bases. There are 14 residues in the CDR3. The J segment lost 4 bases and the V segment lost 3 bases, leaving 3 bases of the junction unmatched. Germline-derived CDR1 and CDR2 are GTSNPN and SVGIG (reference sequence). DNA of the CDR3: TGTGCCTGGAGAGCGGGAGGTATCACCGGGGAGCTGTTTTTT. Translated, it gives CAWRAGGITGELFF.

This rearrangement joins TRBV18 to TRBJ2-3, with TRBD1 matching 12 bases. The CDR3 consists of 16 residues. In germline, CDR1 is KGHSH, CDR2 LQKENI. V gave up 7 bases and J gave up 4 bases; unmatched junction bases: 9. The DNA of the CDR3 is TGTGCCAGCTTGTCCGGGACAGGGGGCTTGTCAGATACGCAGTATTTT. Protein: CASLSGTGGLSDTQYF.

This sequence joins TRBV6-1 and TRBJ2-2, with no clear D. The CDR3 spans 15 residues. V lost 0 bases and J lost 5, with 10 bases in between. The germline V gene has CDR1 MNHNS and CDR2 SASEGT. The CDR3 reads CASSEAVGKTGELFF. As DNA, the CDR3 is TGTGCCAGCAGTGAAGCGGTAGGGAAAACCGGGGAGCTGTTTTTT.

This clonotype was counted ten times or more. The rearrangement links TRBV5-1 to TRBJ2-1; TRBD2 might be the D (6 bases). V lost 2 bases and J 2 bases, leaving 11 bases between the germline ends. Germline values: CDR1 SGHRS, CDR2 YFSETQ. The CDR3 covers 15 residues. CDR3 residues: CASSFRGGAYNEQFF. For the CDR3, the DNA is TGCGCCAGCAGCTTCCGAGGAGGGGCCTACAATGAGCAGTTCTTC.

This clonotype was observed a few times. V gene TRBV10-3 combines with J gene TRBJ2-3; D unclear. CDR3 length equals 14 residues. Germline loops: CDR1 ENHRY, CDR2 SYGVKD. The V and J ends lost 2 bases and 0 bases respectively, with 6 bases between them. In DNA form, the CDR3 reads TGTGCCATCAGTGAGCTCGGTAGCACAGATACGCAGTATTTT. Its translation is CAISELGSTDTQYF.

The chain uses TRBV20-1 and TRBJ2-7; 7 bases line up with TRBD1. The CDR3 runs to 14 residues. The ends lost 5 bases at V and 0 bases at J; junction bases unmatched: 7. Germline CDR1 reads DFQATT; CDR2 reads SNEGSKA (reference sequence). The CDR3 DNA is TGCAGTGCTGGGAAGACAGGGCGCTCCTACGAGCAGTACTTC. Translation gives CSAGKTGRSYEQYF.

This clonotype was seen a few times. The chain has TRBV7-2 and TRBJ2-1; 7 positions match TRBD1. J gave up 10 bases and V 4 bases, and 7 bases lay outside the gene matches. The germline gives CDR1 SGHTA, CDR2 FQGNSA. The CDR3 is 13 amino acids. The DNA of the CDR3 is TGTGCCAGCAGCTCCCAGATACAGGGGGAGCAGTTCTTC. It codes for CASSSQIQGEQFF.

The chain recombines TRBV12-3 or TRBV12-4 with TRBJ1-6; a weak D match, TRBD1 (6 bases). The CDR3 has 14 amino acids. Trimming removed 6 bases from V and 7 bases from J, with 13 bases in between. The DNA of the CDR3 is TGTGCCAGCAGGGTGACAGGAGAGAATTCACCCCTCCACTTT. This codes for CASRVTGENSPLHF.